This TCR beta chain was captured by sequencing in a study of blood T cells in healthy people across ages. This CDR3 is 17 amino acids long. The V and J ends lost 0 bases and 2 bases, in that order; junction bases with no gene match: 9. Germline V gene data show CDR1 as LNHNV and CDR2 as YYDKDF (reference sequence). Then a second PCR, running roughly 7 to 11 cycles, was carried out with a sample-barcoded 5' primer and a J-beta primer mix. TCRdb used MiXCR to reprocess the 5' RACE reads, holding one entry per CDR3 protein. The table has about 1.8 million distinct CDR3 sequences, approximately 50% seen once.

The sample comprised blood. The sequence derives from a woman aged 40 to 55 in good health. V and J are TRBV15 and TRBJ1-2, with TRBD1 identical over 7 bases. DNA for the CDR3: TGTGCCACCAGCAGAGATGAAGGACAGGCTACCAACTATGGCTACACCTTC. Residues: CATSRDEGQATNYGYTF.